This entry lists 25 T cell receptor beta chains sequenced from one sample in a study of CD8 T cells in Susac syndrome. Random hexamers primed reverse transcription of about 0.45 to 1 ug RNA. Using its own MiXCR run on the immunoSEQ multiplex PCR reads, TCRdb lists one record per CDR3 protein. The sample lists about 140,000 distinct CDR3 sequences; approximately 95% were seen once. Sequenced material: CD4+ T cells from PBMCs. All receptors derive from a human donor with Susac syndrome.

This chain connects TRBV20-1 to TRBJ1-2; D is uncertain. Germline CDR1 DFQATT, CDR2 SNEGSKA (reference sequence). V lost 5 bases, J lost 1 base, and 11 bases lay in between. The CDR3 has 13 amino acids. CDR3 in amino acids: CSASVAVNYGYTF. The CDR3 DNA reads TGCAGTGCTTCGGTCGCTGTTAACTATGGCTACACCTTC.

This clonotype was recorded once. At one end the junction does not follow the germline gene, possibly because of a read error. V is TRBV7-6 and J is TRBJ2-2; perhaps TRBD2 as D (5 bases). This CDR3 is 15 amino acids long. CDR1 and CDR2 (germline): SGHVS, FNYEAQ. The DNA of the CDR3 is TGTGCCAGCAGCTTAGAGGTTGGAAACACCGGGGAGCCGTTTTTT. This codes for CASSLEVGNTGEPFF.

The chain uses TRBV20-1 and TRBJ2-7; D is undetermined. The germline V gene has CDR1 DFQATT and CDR2 SNEGSKA (reference sequence). CDR3 length equals 14 residues. Trimming cost V 1 base and J 0 bases, with 10 bases left between them. CDR3 region: CSARAPVGSYEQYF. CDR3 sequence (DNA): TGCAGTGCTAGAGCACCAGTCGGCTCCTACGAGCAGTACTTC.

This clonotype has just one count. The V and J genes are TRBV20-1 and TRBJ1-1, with a possible D match to TRBD1 (5 bases). Germline V CDR1 and CDR2: DFQATT, SNEGSKA (reference sequence). The CDR3 is 16 amino acids. The V end was cut by 7 bases, the J end by 1 base, with 22 bases between. CDR3 DNA sequence: TGCAGTGGGGGAGATCCCAGGGCGGCACCGAACACTGAAGCTTTCTTT. It translates to CSGGDPRAAPNTEAFF.

This clonotype occurred once. V is TRBV19 and J is TRBJ2-7; 12 nucleotides align to TRBD2. V trimming: 4 bases; J trimming: 2 bases; junction bases outside the gene matches: 3. CDR1 is LNHDA and CDR2 is SQIVND in the germline V gene (reference sequence). The CDR3 has 15 amino acids. CDR3: CASSRWTSGTYEQYF. CDR3 sequence (DNA): TGTGCCAGTAGTAGATGGACTAGCGGGACCTACGAGCAGTACTTC.

This clonotype was picked up one time. The chain couples TRBV29-1 to TRBJ1-1; maybe TRBD1 (6 bases). Trimming cost V 3 bases and J 5 bases, with 25 bases left between them. CDR1 and CDR2 (germline): SQVTM, ANQGSEA. The CDR3 consists of 17 residues. CDR3 in DNA: TGCAGCGTTGATCCAAGTAGTCGCGGGGGCAGGGAGACTGAAGCTTTCTTT. Protein product: CSVDPSSRGGRETEAFF.

The J gene is TRBJ2-5, the V gene TRBV18; D remains ambiguous. The CDR3 is 13 residues long. Germline assignment: CDR1 KGHSH and CDR2 LQKENI. The germline V and J ends were trimmed by 3 bases and 5 bases, with 10 bases remaining between them. The chain's CDR3 is CASSPAQTETQYF. The CDR3 DNA reads TGTGCCAGCTCACCGGCACAAACGGAGACCCAGTACTTC.

J is TRBJ2-6 and V is TRBV5-1; 9 bases match TRBD1. V was pared by 1 base and J by 4 bases, with 6 bases of the junction left unmatched. Germline CDR1 SGHRS, CDR2 YFSETQ. The CDR3 totals 17 residues. In DNA form, the CDR3 reads TGCGCCAGCAGCTTGTGGGGACAGGGACCCGGGGCCAACGTCCTGACTTTC. Translating gives CASSLWGQGPGANVLTF.

The chain employs TRBV5-4 and TRBJ1-2; no clear D gene. The germline V gene has CDR1 SGHNT and CDR2 YYREEE (reference sequence). Trimming shortened V by 3 bases and J by 2 bases, and 8 bases separated the two germline ends. CDR3 length: 13 amino acids. CDR3 nucleotides: TGTGCCAGCAGCTCACCTGGGAACTATGGCTACACCTTC. This codes for CASSSPGNYGYTF. Using reference TRBV5-4 and TRBJ1-2 for the parts outside the CDR3, the full variable domain is ETGVTQSPTHLIKTRGQQVTLRCSSQSGHNTVSWYQQALGQGPQFIFQYYREEENGRGNFPPRFSGLQFPNYSSELNVNALELDDSALYLCASSSPGNYGYTFGSGTRLTVV.

The J gene is TRBJ2-4, the V gene TRBV7-8; the match to TRBD2 covers 8 bases. CDR3 length: 16 amino acids. The germline CDR1 and CDR2 sequences are SGHVS and FQNEAQ. V shed 3 bases and J 3 bases; nucleotides not matched to a gene: 7. The CDR3 DNA is TGTGCCAGCAGCTTGGCCGCCGGGACTAGCAAAAACATTCAGTACTTC. Translating it yields CASSLAAGTSKNIQYF. The whole variable domain, filled in from reference TRBV7-8 and TRBJ2-4, reads GAGVSQSPRYKVAKRGQDVALRCDPISGHVSLFWYQQALGQGPEFLTYFQNEAQLDKSGLPSDRFFAERPEGSVSTLKIQRTQQEDSAVYLCASSLAAGTSKNIQYFGAGTRLSVL.

The chain carries TRBV9 and TRBJ2-2, with 10 bases identical to TRBD2. V was pared by 0 bases and J by 5 bases, with 1 base of the junction left unmatched. The CDR3 spans 15 residues. Germline CDR1 and CDR2: SGDLS and YYNGEE. CDR3 residues: CASSVELAGTGELFF. The CDR3 DNA is TGTGCCAGCAGCGTAGAACTAGCGGGAACCGGGGAGCTGTTTTTT.

The chain carries TRBV6-6 and TRBJ1-1, with a tentative D call TRBD1 (6 bases). The CDR3 is 14 amino acids. The germline V gene encodes CDR1 MNHNY and CDR2 SVGAGI (reference sequence). The V end was cut by 4 bases, the J end by 6 bases, with 15 bases between. DNA of the CDR3: TGTGCCAGCAGTTTCCCGGGGGGCAGGCCTGAAGCTTTCTTT. It translates to CASSFPGGRPEAFF.

This chain uses TRBV5-1 with TRBJ1-2; 12 nucleotides line up with TRBD1. The CDR3 extends over 14 amino acids. Germline values: CDR1 SGHRS, CDR2 YFSETQ. With V trimmed by 4 bases and J by 7 bases, 5 bases remained unmatched. In DNA form, the CDR3 reads TGCGCCAGCAGCGCGGGACAGGGGGCCTCTGGCTACACCTTC. The encoded protein is CASSAGQGASGYTF.

This chain joins TRBV30 and TRBJ2-7; D possibly uses TRBD1 or TRBD2 (5 bases each). Deletions cut 5 bases from V and 1 base from J, with 12 bases between. The length of the CDR3 is 13 residues. The germline CDR1 and CDR2 sequences are GTSNPN and SVGIG (reference sequence). The CDR3 protein is CAWGDQNSYEQYF. As DNA, the CDR3 is TGTGCCTGGGGGGACCAAAATTCCTACGAGCAGTACTTC.

The chain joins TRBV28 to TRBJ1-1; weak D call: TRBD1 (5 bases). The CDR3 covers 14 residues. Trimming cost V 2 bases and J 4 bases, with 11 bases left between them. Germline V CDR1 and CDR2: MDHEN, SYDVKM. The CDR3 loop is CASSLEKGPTEAFF. CDR3 DNA: TGTGCCAGCAGTTTAGAAAAGGGACCCACTGAAGCTTTCTTT. The full variable domain, in which reference TRBV28 and TRBJ1-1 provide the parts outside the CDR3, is DVKVTQSSRYLVKRTGEKVFLECVQDMDHENMFWYRQDPGLGLRLIYFSYDVKMKEKGDIPEGYSVSREKKERFSLILESASTNQTSMYLCASSLEKGPTEAFFGQGTRLTVV.

The chain joins TRBV18 to TRBJ2-3; D not resolved. Trimming pared 3 bases from V and 2 bases from J, leaving 9 bases between. The length of the CDR3 is 14 residues. CDR1 is KGHSH and CDR2 is LQKENI in the germline V gene. The CDR3 DNA is TGTGCCAGCTCACCTGCAATGACCACAGATACGCAGTATTTT. Protein: CASSPAMTTDTQYF.

This chain uses TRBV29-1 with TRBJ1-2; D may be TRBD1 (5 bases). Trimming took off 7 bases at V and 10 bases at J, with 25 bases between the two ends. Germline V CDR1 and CDR2: SQVTM, ANQGSEA. CDR3 length: 14 residues. This CDR3 is CSGRDLTLTDLYTF. The CDR3 region has the DNA TGCAGCGGGCGTGATTTGACGTTGACAGACCTCTACACCTTC.

The chain uses TRBV30 and TRBJ1-2; TRBD1 is a possible D gene (6 bases). In germline, CDR1 is GTSNPN, CDR2 SVGIG (reference sequence). The length of the CDR3 is 15 residues. Trimming took 4 bases from V and 3 from J, leaving 18 bases between them. CDR3 bases: TGTGCCTGGACCAACGACAGGCCTACTCACTATGGCTACACCTTC. This gives the protein CAWTNDRPTHYGYTF.

The V gene is TRBV2, the J gene TRBJ2-2; D is possibly TRBD1 (6 bases). Trimming pared 5 bases from V and 2 bases from J, leaving 9 bases between. Germline-derived CDR1 and CDR2 are SNHLY and FYNNEI. There are 14 residues in the CDR3. The CDR3 bases are TGTGCCAGCAGTATCAGGGGCAACACCGGGGAGCTGTTTTTT. Protein sequence: CASSIRGNTGELFF.

The rearrangement links TRBV20-1 to TRBJ2-3; possibly TRBD2 for D (6 bases). Germline V gives CDR1 DFQATT, CDR2 SNEGSKA (reference sequence). This CDR3 contains 14 residues. Trimming took 0 bases from V and 2 from J, leaving 9 bases between them. Here the CDR3 reads CSAREILATDTQYF. DNA of the CDR3: TGCAGTGCTAGAGAGATACTAGCCACAGATACGCAGTATTTT.

This rearrangement joins TRBV5-4 to TRBJ2-1; 7 bases agree with TRBD1. Germline assignment: CDR1 SGHNT and CDR2 YYREEE (reference sequence). This CDR3 spans 14 amino acids. Germline trimming cut 2 bases from V and 5 bases from J; bases unmatched to any gene: 4. The CDR3 DNA sequence: TGTGCCAGCAGCTTACAGGGGACCCACAATGAGCAGTTCTTC. It is translated as CASSLQGTHNEQFF. Full variable domain (missing parts from reference TRBV5-4 and TRBJ2-1): ETGVTQSPTHLIKTRGQQVTLRCSSQSGHNTVSWYQQALGQGPQFIFQYYREEENGRGNFPPRFSGLQFPNYSSELNVNALELDDSALYLCASSLQGTHNEQFFGPGTRLTVL.

The chain is built from TRBV4-2 and TRBJ2-2; D might be TRBD1 (7 bases). The germline V gene encodes CDR1 LGHNA and CDR2 YNFKEQ. CDR3 length: 16 residues. Trimming shortened V by 0 bases and J by 4 bases, and 12 bases separated the two germline ends. CDR3 loop: CASSQDTQGGTGELFF. The CDR3 DNA reads as TGTGCCAGCAGCCAAGATACGCAGGGGGGCACCGGGGAGCTGTTTTTT.

This chain links TRBV3-1 with TRBJ2-1; 11 nucleotides align to TRBD2. The CDR3 consists of 18 residues. After removal of 1 base from V and 6 bases from J, the junction contained 11 bases not matched to a gene. Per germline, CDR1 LGHDT and CDR2 YNNKEL (reference sequence). CDR3 in DNA: TGTGCCAGCAGCCAAGTGTTCCTAGCGGGGGGCCACCGCAATGAGCAGTTCTTC. Residues: CASSQVFLAGGHRNEQFF.

The chain joins TRBV7-9 to TRBJ2-5, with TRBD1 as a possible D gene (6 bases). The germline V gene has CDR1 SEHNR and CDR2 FQNEAQ (reference sequence). The ends were cut back, 6 bases at V and 1 base at J, with 12 bases in the middle. The length of the CDR3 is 14 residues. The CDR3 here is CASSFDRRQETQYF. As DNA, the CDR3 is TGTGCCAGCAGTTTTGACAGGCGCCAAGAGACCCAGTACTTC.

CDR3 amino acids: CATTPGARSSGNTIYF. CDR3 nucleotide sequence: TGTGCCACCACCCCCGGGGCGCGGAGCTCTGGAAACACCATATATTTT. The V gene is TRBV15, the J gene TRBJ1-3, with D tentatively TRBD1 (5 bases). From germline, CDR1 is LNHNV and CDR2 YYDKDF (reference sequence). The CDR3 covers 16 residues. V lost 7 bases, J lost 0 bases, and 16 bases lay in between.